The 26 T cell receptor beta chains below all came from one sample that was sequenced in a study of a mutant IDH1 vaccine in newly diagnosed glioma (dated by TCRdb to the early 2020s). Their target antigens are unknown. The time point tag for this specimen amounts to: week 47, end of study. Each vaccine dose, consisting of 300 ug of a 20-mer mutant IDH1 peptide in Montanide, was administered subcutaneously with topical imiquimod. The method behind the library was the immunoSEQ multiplex PCR assay. What TCRdb holds here is the immuneACCESS table cut down to in-frame rearrangements. Part of the clones is not present; checked against another copy, under half of the missing clones reflect an unresolved V gene, and the others are unexplained. The sample table shows tens of thousands of clones, and approximately 75% are seen once. The top ten clonotypes cover roughly 5.6% of the sample. The material was PBMCs, obtained from a glioma patient whose treatment included an IDH1 peptide vaccine. The receptor set was obtained from a man aged 35-49 years with glioma.

The chain recombines TRBV4-3 with TRBJ2-7; maybe TRBD1 (6 bases). The CDR3 covers 15 residues. CDR1 and CDR2 (germline): LGHNA, YSLEER. V gave up 0 bases and J gave up 2 bases, with 11 bases separating them. The CDR3 protein is CASSQDGRGTYEQYF. As DNA, the CDR3 is TGCGCCAGCAGCCAAGATGGCAGGGGCACCTACGAGCAGTACTTC.

V usage is TRBV29-1 and J usage is TRBJ2-1; 12 bases match TRBD2. The V gene end was trimmed by 7 bases and the J gene end by 5 bases; junction bases not matched to a gene: 9. The CDR3 covers 15 residues. The germline V gene has CDR1 SQVTM and CDR2 ANQGSEA. The CDR3 nucleotides read TGCAGCGCTGAGGAACTAGCGGGAGGTCACAATGAGCAGTTCTTC. Translated, it gives CSAEELAGGHNEQFF.

By share, this clone ranks as medium-sized. The chain has TRBV19 and TRBJ2-5; TRBD1 matches 10 bases. The V segment lost 3 bases and the J segment 0 bases; nucleotides outside the gene matches: 10. Looked up from germline, CDR1 is LNHDA and CDR2 is SQIVND (reference sequence). This CDR3 comprises 18 residues. CDR3 in amino acids: CASSIGGQGVGYQETQYF. For the CDR3, the DNA is TGTGCCAGTAGTATCGGAGGACAGGGGGTGGGGTACCAAGAGACCCAGTACTTC.

J is TRBJ2-3 and V is TRBV7-3; 14 nucleotides agree with TRBD2. The CDR3 spans 19 residues. J gave up 4 bases and V 1 base, and 10 bases lay outside the gene matches. CDR1 is SGHTA, CDR2 FQGTGA, per germline. The CDR3: CASSLIDRGLAGGADTQYF. In DNA form, the CDR3 reads TGTGCCAGCAGCTTAATAGACCGCGGACTAGCGGGAGGTGCAGATACGCAGTATTTT. Full variable domain (rest looked up from reference TRBV7-3 and TRBJ2-3): GAGVSQTPSNKVTEKGKYVELRCDPISGHTALYWYRQSLGQGPEFLIYFQGTGAADDSGLPNDRFFAVRPEGSVSTLKIQRTERGDSAVYLCASSLIDRGLAGGADTQYFGPGTRLTVL.

The gene calls are TRBV4-3 and TRBJ2-2, with D perhaps matching TRBD1 (5 bases). This CDR3 spans 15 amino acids. Germline CDR1 is LGHNA and CDR2 is YSLEER. The V gene lost 0 bases and the J gene lost 6 bases, with 11 bases spanning the gap. The chain's CDR3 is CASSQDNRQPGELFF. In nucleotides, the CDR3 is TGCGCCAGCAGCCAAGATAACAGGCAGCCCGGGGAGCTGTTTTTT.

This chain uses TRBV30 with TRBJ1-3, with D perhaps TRBD1 (6 bases). V lost 3 bases, J lost 7 bases, and 7 bases lay in between. Germline V gene sequence: CDR1 GTSNPN, CDR2 SVGIG (reference sequence). This CDR3 is built from 11 residues. The CDR3 loop is CAWRTGNTIYF. CDR3 nucleotide sequence: TGTGCCTGGAGGACAGGCAACACCATATATTTT.

This clone appeared a few times. V and J are TRBV27 and TRBJ1-2; no firm D call. CDR1 is MNHEY and CDR2 is SMNVEV in the germline V gene (reference sequence). The germline V and J ends were trimmed by 6 bases and 8 bases, with 13 bases remaining between them. The CDR3 consists of 12 residues. The CDR3 protein is CASSDPFSGYTF. The CDR3 DNA sequence: TGTGCCAGCAGCGACCCCTTTTCGGGCTACACCTTC.

The V gene is TRBV14, the J gene TRBJ2-7; D call uncertain. Germline CDR1 is SGHDN and CDR2 is FVKESK. V lost 0 bases, J lost 7 bases, and 10 bases lay in between. This CDR3 has 13 residues. CDR3 nucleotide sequence: TGTGCCAGCAGCCAAGATCTTGTCGGGGAGCAGTACTTC. Its protein product is CASSQDLVGEQYF.

V gene TRBV10-3 combines with J gene TRBJ1-5; D may be TRBD1 (6 bases). The CDR3 length is 12 residues. With 10 bases removed from V and 7 bases from J, the gap between germline ends came to 14 bases. The germline V gene has CDR1 ENHRY and CDR2 SYGVKD. CDR3 coding DNA: TGTGCCACCAGGGGAGGGGACCAGCCCCAGCATTTT. This encodes CATRGGDQPQHF.

This chain's CDR3 is CASSLEPWDRELGTYNEQFF. The CDR3 DNA is TGTGCCAGCAGCCTAGAACCTTGGGACAGGGAATTGGGAACCTACAATGAGCAGTTCTTC. The rearrangement links TRBV7-6 to TRBJ2-1; 9 bases map to TRBD1. The germline CDR1 and CDR2 sequences are SGHVS and FNYEAQ. V was clipped by 5 bases and J by 2 bases; unmatched bases: 19. The CDR3 spans 20 residues.

This clone was counted only a few times. The rearrangement uses TRBV19 and TRBJ1-2; no clear D gene. CDR3 length: 13 residues. The germline V and J ends were trimmed by 8 bases and 0 bases, with 10 bases remaining between them. The germline V gene has CDR1 LNHDA and CDR2 SQIVND (reference sequence). CDR3 residues: CASSAIPNYGYTF. CDR3 coding DNA: TGTGCCAGTTCGGCTATACCTAACTATGGCTACACCTTC.

In the case of this clone: A junction end diverges from the germline sequence, so it may reflect a read error. The chain combines TRBV7-8 with TRBJ1-5; TRBD1 aligns across 7 bases. The CDR3 extends over 14 amino acids. Germline CDR1 is SGHVS and CDR2 is FQNEAQ. CDR3 nucleotide sequence: TGTGCCAACAGCGTACAGGGGAGATGGCAGCCCCAGCATTTT. Its translation is CANSVQGRWQPQHF.

V is TRBV2 and J is TRBJ2-7; weak D call: TRBD1 (5 bases). V shed 4 bases and J shed 5 bases, with 12 bases lying between them. The CDR3 totals 13 residues. The germline gives CDR1 SNHLY, CDR2 FYNNEI. The CDR3 loop is CASSVQGFNEQYF. In DNA, the CDR3 is TGTGCCAGCAGTGTTCAGGGTTTCAACGAGCAGTACTTC.

V and J are TRBV5-6 and TRBJ2-1; D may be TRBD1 (6 bases). V was shortened by 4 bases and J by 10 bases, with 18 bases between the two germline ends. CDR3 size: 14 residues. Germline V gene data show CDR1 as SGHDT and CDR2 as YYEEEE. The CDR3 nucleotides read TGTGCCAGCAGCCCTCTTGGGGGCAAAGTGGAGCAGTTCTTC. It codes for CASSPLGGKVEQFF.

V gene TRBV7-9 combines with J gene TRBJ2-1; D might be TRBD1 (6 bases). Germline CDR1 SEHNR, CDR2 FQNEAQ (reference sequence). V gave up 6 bases and J gave up 2 bases, with 14 bases separating them. The CDR3 covers 15 residues. CDR3 DNA sequence: TGTGCCAGCAGACCAACAGGGTTCACCTACAATGAGCAGTTCTTC. Protein sequence: CASRPTGFTYNEQFF.

The sample holds a few counts of this clone. The CDR3 DNA reads TGCAGCGTTGAGGGACAGGGGGAAAAACTGTTTTTT. Residues: CSVEGQGEKLFF. V gene TRBV29-1 combines with J gene TRBJ1-4; TRBD1 matches at 10 bases. V dropped 3 bases and J dropped 8; count of bases not matched to a gene: 0. The germline gives CDR1 SQVTM, CDR2 ANQGSEA. The CDR3 is 12 amino acids.

This sequence joins TRBV18 and TRBJ2-3; D unclear. This CDR3 has 11 residues. The germline CDR1 and CDR2 sequences are KGHSH and LQKENI. Trimming removed 2 bases at V and 14 bases at J, with 11 bases between. The CDR3 DNA follows: TGTGCCAGCTCACCAGGCGATCCCTGGTATTTT. Translated: CASSPGDPWYF.

This chain connects TRBV28 to TRBJ1-3; D uncertain. Germline V gene data show CDR1 as MDHEN and CDR2 as SYDVKM. V lost 7 bases to trimming and J lost 9 bases, with 19 bases between them. There are 14 residues in the CDR3. The CDR3 nucleotides read TGTGCCAGCACTCCAGTAGTCGGTATCGGCACCATATATTTT. As protein: CASTPVVGIGTIYF.

The rearrangement uses TRBV5-6 and TRBJ2-3, with D tentatively TRBD2 (5 bases). CDR1 SGHDT and CDR2 YYEEEE come from the germline V gene. The V end was cut by 6 bases, the J end by 0 bases, with 23 bases between. This CDR3 has 18 amino acids. The CDR3 here is CASTPTKRKSFSTDTQYF. The CDR3 DNA follows: TGTGCCAGCACCCCGACTAAACGGAAGTCCTTTAGCACAGATACGCAGTATTTT.

This clone was observed once. The chain has TRBV11-2 and TRBJ2-7; 8 bases align to TRBD2. The J segment lost 4 bases and the V segment lost 1 base, leaving 6 bases of the junction unmatched. CDR3 length: 15 residues. CDR1 and CDR2 from the germline V gene are SGHAT and FQNNGV. The CDR3, as DNA: TGTGCCAGCAGCTTAGGGCCTAGCGGGTCTTACGAGCAGTACTTC. As protein: CASSLGPSGSYEQYF.

The CDR3 nucleotides read TGTGCCAGTAGTATTGGTGGGGGCACAGATACGCAGTATTTT. It codes for CASSIGGGTDTQYF. The chain employs TRBV19 and TRBJ2-3, with no clear D. The CDR3 runs to 14 residues. V dropped 3 bases and J dropped 1 base, with 8 bases sitting between them. Looked up from germline, CDR1 is LNHDA and CDR2 is SQIVND (reference sequence).

The chain joins TRBV29-1 to TRBJ1-1, with TRBD1 matching 11 bases. Germline CDR1 SQVTM, CDR2 ANQGSEA. This CDR3 spans 15 amino acids. The trim removed 4 bases at V and 0 bases at J, leaving 4 bases unmatched. CDR3 nucleotides: TGCAGCGTTGCGGGACAGGGGGGCCTGAACACTGAAGCTTTCTTT. It is translated as CSVAGQGGLNTEAFF.

This chain joins TRBV21-1 and TRBJ2-7; whether TRBD2, the table's D call, matches the DNA was not checked. TRBV21-1 is a documented pseudogene. The CDR3 loop spans 12 amino acids. CDR3 sequence reads: CASSKTGYEQYF. DNA of the CDR3: TGTGCCAGCAGCAAAACTGGCTACGAGCAGTACTTC.

The gene calls are TRBV27 and TRBJ1-2; no clear D gene. Germline V gene sequence: CDR1 MNHEY, CDR2 SMNVEV (reference sequence). Trimming stripped 6 bases from V and 4 bases from J, with 12 bases between. This CDR3 region has 13 residues. The CDR3 here is CASREILGYGYTF. Here the CDR3 DNA reads TGTGCCAGCAGGGAAATACTGGGCTATGGCTACACCTTC.

The chain links TRBV28 to TRBJ2-5; possible D gene TRBD1, 6 bases. The ends were cut back, 3 bases at V and 4 bases at J, with 12 bases in the middle. Per the germline V gene, CDR1 is MDHEN and CDR2 is SYDVKM. The CDR3 totals 14 residues. The CDR3 here is CASSLAEGGETQYF. The CDR3 nucleotides are TGTGCCAGCAGTTTGGCGGAAGGGGGAGAGACCCAGTACTTC.

The chain uses TRBV30 and TRBJ2-1, with TRBD2 matching over 8 bases. The CDR3 is made up of 13 amino acids. Looked up from germline, CDR1 is GTSNPN and CDR2 is SVGIG (reference sequence). The junction had 5 bases not matched to a gene; V was cut back by 4 bases and J by 6 bases. The CDR3 DNA sequence: TGTGCCTGGACATGGCGGGGGGCCAATGAGCAGTTCTTC. Translation gives CAWTWRGANEQFF.